The source of this TCR beta chain is a study of shared clonotypes between healthy human individuals. Concerning this clone: Its antigen is unidentified.

Study-wide results and caveats: Limited genetic and exposure-history diversity came from having few donors.

Study processing details: Without quality scores, immunoSEQ junctional reads could not be filtered like full-length reads. The assay was immunoSEQ multiplex PCR, and TCRdb's table has in-frame clones only and misses some. D and trimming come from the DNA, and the V and J calls and clone size come from that table. The sample lists roughly 410,000 clones; approximately 97% were seen once. V lost 2 bases to trimming and J lost 6 bases, with 18 bases between them. Per germline, CDR1 KGHSH and CDR2 LQKENI. The length of the CDR3 is 16 residues. This TCR came from a man aged 25-45 years in good health. Source material: memory CD8+ T cells sorted from blood. The subset is: CD45RO+ cells pooled with CCR7-negative TemRA cells. The V call is TRBV18, the J call TRBJ2-3; weak D call: TRBD2 (6 bases). The CDR3 spells CASSPVDSRGGDTQYF. CDR3 coding DNA: TGTGCCAGCTCACCAGTCGACTCGCGGGGCGGGGATACGCAGTATTTT.